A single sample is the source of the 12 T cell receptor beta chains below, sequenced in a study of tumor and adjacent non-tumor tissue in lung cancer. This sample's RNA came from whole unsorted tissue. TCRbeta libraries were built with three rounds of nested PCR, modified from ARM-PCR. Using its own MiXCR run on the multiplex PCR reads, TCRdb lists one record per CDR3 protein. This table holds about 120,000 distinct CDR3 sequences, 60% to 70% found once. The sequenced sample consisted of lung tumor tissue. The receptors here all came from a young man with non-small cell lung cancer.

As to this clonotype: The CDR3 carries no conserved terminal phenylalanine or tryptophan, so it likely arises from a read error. CDR3 in amino acids: CASSTTGGRQFV. CDR3 in DNA: TGTGCCAGCAGCACGACGGGGGGACGACAGTTCGTC. The chain joins TRBV5-4 to TRBJ2-1; the match to TRBD2 covers 7 bases. The CDR3 extends over 12 amino acids. Germline-derived CDR1 and CDR2 are SGHNT and YYREEE (reference sequence). V trimming: 4 bases; J trimming: 13 bases; junction bases outside the gene matches: 8.

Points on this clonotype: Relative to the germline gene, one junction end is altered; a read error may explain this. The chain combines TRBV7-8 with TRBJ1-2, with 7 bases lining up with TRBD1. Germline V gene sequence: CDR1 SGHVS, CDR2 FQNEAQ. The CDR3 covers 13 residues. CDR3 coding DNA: TGTGCCAGCAGCGGGGACAGTCCCTATGACTACACCTTC. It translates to CASSGDSPYDYTF.

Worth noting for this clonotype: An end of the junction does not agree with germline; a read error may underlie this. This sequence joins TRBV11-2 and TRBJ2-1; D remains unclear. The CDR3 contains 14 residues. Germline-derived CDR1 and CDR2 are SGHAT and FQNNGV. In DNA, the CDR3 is TGTGCCAGCAGCTCGATTTGGGTGACGAATGAGCGGTTCTTC. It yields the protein CASSSIWVTNERFF.

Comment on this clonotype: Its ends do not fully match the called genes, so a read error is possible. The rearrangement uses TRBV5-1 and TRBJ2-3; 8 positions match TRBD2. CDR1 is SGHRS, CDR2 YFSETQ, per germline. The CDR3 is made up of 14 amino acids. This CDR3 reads CASSLSGSRDTQYF. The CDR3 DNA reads TGCGCCAGTAGCTTGAGCGGGAGCAGAGATACGCAGTATTTT.

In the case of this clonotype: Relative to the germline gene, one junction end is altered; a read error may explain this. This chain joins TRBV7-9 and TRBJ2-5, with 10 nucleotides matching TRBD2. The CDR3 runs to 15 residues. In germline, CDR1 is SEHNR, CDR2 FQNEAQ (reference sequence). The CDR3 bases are TGTGCCAGCAGCTTCGGGACTAGCGACCAAGAGACCAAGTACTTC. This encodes CASSFGTSDQETKYF.

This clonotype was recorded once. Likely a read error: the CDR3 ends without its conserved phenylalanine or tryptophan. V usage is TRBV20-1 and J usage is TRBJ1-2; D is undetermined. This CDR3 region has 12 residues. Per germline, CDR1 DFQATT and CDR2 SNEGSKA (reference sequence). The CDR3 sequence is CSAPNVGYGYTI. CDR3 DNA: TGCAGTGCTCCCAACGTGGGCTATGGTTACACCATC.

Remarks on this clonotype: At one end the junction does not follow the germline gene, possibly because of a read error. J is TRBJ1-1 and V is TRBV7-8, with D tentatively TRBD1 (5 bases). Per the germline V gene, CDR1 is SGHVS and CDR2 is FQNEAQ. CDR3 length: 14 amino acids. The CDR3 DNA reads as TGTGCCAGCAGCACGCGACAGATGAACGCTGAAGCTTTCTTT. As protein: CASSTRQMNAEAFF.

This CDR3 reads CSANGTGGFITEAFF. Here the CDR3 DNA reads TGCAGTGCTAACGGGACGGGGGGTTTTATTACTGAAGCTTTCTTT. The chain joins TRBV20-1 to TRBJ1-1; D is perhaps TRBD1 (5 bases). Germline V gives CDR1 DFQATT, CDR2 SNEGSKA (reference sequence). The CDR3 has 15 residues. V lost 4 bases and J 5 bases, leaving 20 bases between the germline ends.

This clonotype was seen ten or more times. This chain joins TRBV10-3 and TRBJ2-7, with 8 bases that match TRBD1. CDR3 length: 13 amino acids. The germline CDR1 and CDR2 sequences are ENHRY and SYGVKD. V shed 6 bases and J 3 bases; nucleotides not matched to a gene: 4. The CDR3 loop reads CAISEGQGYEQYF. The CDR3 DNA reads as TGTGCCATCAGCGAAGGACAGGGCTACGAGCAGTACTTC.

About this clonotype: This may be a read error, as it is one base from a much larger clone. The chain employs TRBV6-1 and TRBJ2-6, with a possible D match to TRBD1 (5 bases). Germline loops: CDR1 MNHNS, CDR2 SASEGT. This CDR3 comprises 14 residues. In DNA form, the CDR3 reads TGTGCCAGCAACTGGGGCTCTGGGGCCAACATCCTGACTTTC. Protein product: CASNWGSGANILTF.

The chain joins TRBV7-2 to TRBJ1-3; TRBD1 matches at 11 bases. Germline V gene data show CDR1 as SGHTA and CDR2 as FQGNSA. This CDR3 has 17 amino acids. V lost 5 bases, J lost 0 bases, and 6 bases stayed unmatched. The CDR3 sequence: CASSPRTGGFSGNTIYF. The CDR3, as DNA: TGTGCCAGCAGCCCCCGGACAGGGGGCTTCTCTGGAAACACCATATATTTT.

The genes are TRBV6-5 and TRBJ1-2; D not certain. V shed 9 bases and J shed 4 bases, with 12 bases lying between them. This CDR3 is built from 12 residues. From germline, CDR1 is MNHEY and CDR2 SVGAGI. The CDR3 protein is CASARATYGYTF. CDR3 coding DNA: TGTGCCAGTGCACGAGCTACCTATGGCTACACCTTC.